These 30 T cell receptor beta chains were sequenced from one sample in a study of OX40 agonist ivuxolimab in advanced cancers. The method was immunoSEQ multiplex PCR; TCRdb's version includes in-frame clones alone and lacks a portion of them. The repertoire holds approximately 70,000 clones, with 65% to 90% as singletons. The material was CD4+ or CD8+ T cells sorted from blood, obtained in a trial of the OX40 agonist ivuxolimab. The source is an adult with an advanced solid tumor such as melanoma, head and neck, liver or kidney cancer.

The CDR3 region is CASSPYGGSYEQYF. CDR3 coding DNA: TGTGCCAGCAGTCCTTATGGGGGGTCTTACGAGCAGTACTTC. The gene calls are TRBV28 and TRBJ2-7, with D tentatively TRBD2 (6 bases). Germline V lookup: CDR1 MDHEN, CDR2 SYDVKM. The CDR3 runs to 14 residues. The V end was cut by 5 bases, the J end by 4 bases, with 15 bases between.

This clone was seen ten or more times. The chain is built from TRBV5-4 and TRBJ1-2, with D possibly being TRBD1 (5 bases). With 4 bases removed from V and 5 bases from J, the gap between germline ends came to 18 bases. Germline CDR1 and CDR2: SGHNT and YYREEE (reference sequence). The CDR3 length is 15 residues. DNA of the CDR3: TGTGCCAGCAGCGGCAGGGACCGGCTAGCTTATGGCTACACCTTC. It yields the protein CASSGRDRLAYGYTF.

This chain uses TRBV7-8 with TRBJ2-1; 14 bases match TRBD2. The CDR3 loop spans 20 amino acids. CDR1 is SGHVS, CDR2 FQNEAQ, per germline. Trimming removed 3 bases from V and 0 bases from J; junction bases left unmatched: 10. This CDR3 is CASSFPRTSGGSRSYNEQFF. For the CDR3, the DNA is TGTGCCAGCAGCTTCCCGCGGACTAGCGGGGGGTCACGCTCCTACAATGAGCAGTTCTTC.

The genes are TRBV30 and TRBJ2-6; perhaps TRBD2 as D (6 bases). Germline lookup yields CDR1 GTSNPN and CDR2 SVGIG (reference sequence). CDR3 size: 16 residues. With 2 bases removed from V and 4 bases from J, the gap between germline ends came to 15 bases. The CDR3 loop is CAWSPGLPGGANVLTF. The CDR3 nucleotides read TGTGCCTGGAGTCCGGGACTCCCTGGCGGGGCCAACGTCCTGACTTTC.

The V call is TRBV15, the J call TRBJ2-7, with 8 bases identical to TRBD2. CDR1 is LNHNV and CDR2 is YYDKDF in the germline V gene (reference sequence). This CDR3 spans 16 amino acids. V shed 0 bases and J 1 base; nucleotides not matched to a gene: 5. CDR3 nucleotide sequence: TGTGCCACCAGCAGAGACCTCGGGGGGGGATCCTACGAGCAGTACTTC. The encoded protein is CATSRDLGGGSYEQYF.

This chain links TRBV7-2 with TRBJ1-2; D remains unclear. The CDR3 has 14 residues. Germline V gene lookup returns CDR1 SGHTA and CDR2 FQGNSA. Trimming cost V 5 bases and J 0 bases, with 10 bases left between them. The CDR3 is CASSPDMANYGYTF. For the CDR3, the DNA is TGTGCCAGCAGCCCTGATATGGCTAACTATGGCTACACCTTC. The full variable domain, completed using reference TRBV7-2 and TRBJ1-2, is GAGVSQSPSNKVTEKGKDVELRCDPISGHTALYWYRQSLGQGLEFLIYFQGNSAPDKSGLPSDRFSAERTGGSVSTLTIQRTQQEDSAVYLCASSPDMANYGYTFGSGTRLTVV.

This clone was counted once. This CDR3 reads CASSVVGGNSGANVLTF. In nucleotides, the CDR3 is TGTGCCAGCAGCGTAGTTGGCGGCAACTCTGGGGCCAACGTCCTGACTTTC. This chain joins TRBV9 and TRBJ2-6; no firm D call. The germline CDR1 and CDR2 sequences are SGDLS and YYNGEE. The V and J ends lost 0 bases and 0 bases respectively, with 10 bases between them. This CDR3 spans 17 amino acids.

This clone was observed a handful of times. The V call is TRBV7-9, the J call TRBJ1-4; D ambiguous. V lost 4 bases to trimming and J lost 5 bases, with 11 bases between them. The CDR3 has 14 residues. The germline CDR1 and CDR2 sequences are SEHNR and FQNEAQ (reference sequence). The chain's CDR3 is CASSSGNGNEKLFF. The DNA for the CDR3 is TGTGCCAGCAGCTCCGGGAATGGGAATGAAAAACTGTTTTTT.

The chain links TRBV7-2 to TRBJ2-1, with a possible D match to TRBD2 (6 bases). Per the germline V gene, CDR1 is SGHTA and CDR2 is FQGNSA. Trimming took 1 base from V and 4 from J, leaving 14 bases between them. This CDR3 comprises 16 residues. The DNA of the CDR3 is TGTGCCAGCAGCTTAGAGGGTGGGACTCGATACAATGAGCAGTTCTTC. This sequence encodes CASSLEGGTRYNEQFF.

The chain carries TRBV7-2 and TRBJ2-7, with TRBD1 matching over 10 bases. The CDR3 length is 14 residues. V was pared by 8 bases and J by 5 bases, with 9 bases of the junction left unmatched. Looked up from germline, CDR1 is SGHTA and CDR2 is FQGNSA. In DNA form, the CDR3 reads TGTGCCAGCGTAGTGGGACAGGGGTCTGACGAGCAGTACTTC. Translation gives CASVVGQGSDEQYF.

There are a few counts of this clone. At one boundary the junction diverges from the germline segment, which might be a read error. The chain uses TRBV13 and TRBJ1-1; 7 bases are shared with TRBD1. In germline, CDR1 is PRHDT, CDR2 FYEKMQ (reference sequence). There are 11 residues in the CDR3. CDR3 bases: TGTGCCAGCAGCCTGTCGCTAGACAGGGTTTTT. This gives the protein CASSLSLDRVF.

The J gene is TRBJ2-7, the V gene TRBV5-1; D is ambiguous. Trimming took off 4 bases at V and 1 base at J, with 6 bases between the two ends. CDR1 SGHRS and CDR2 YFSETQ come from the germline V gene. The CDR3 spans 12 residues. CDR3 sequence: CASSPESYEQYF. Here the CDR3 DNA reads TGCGCCAGCAGCCCTGAATCCTACGAGCAGTACTTC.

In its sample, this clone was seen a few times. J is TRBJ1-4 and V is TRBV2, with D tentatively TRBD1 (6 bases). Germline CDR1 and CDR2: SNHLY and FYNNEI. Trimming cost V 1 base and J 7 bases, with 13 bases left between them. CDR3 size: 15 residues. CDR3 residues: CASSEGGGSGEKLFF. The DNA for the CDR3 is TGTGCCAGCAGTGAAGGGGGGGGCTCGGGTGAAAAACTGTTTTTT.

The rearrangement links TRBV5-1 to TRBJ1-2; a possible D gene is TRBD1 (6 bases). V was cut by 0 bases and J by 2 bases, with 8 bases left in between. Germline lookup yields CDR1 SGHRS and CDR2 YFSETQ. The CDR3 totals 14 residues. Here the CDR3 reads CASSLGDINYGYTF. The CDR3 region has the DNA TGCGCCAGCAGCTTGGGGGACATCAACTATGGCTACACCTTC.

This clone has just a few counts. V is TRBV7-9 and J is TRBJ2-7; D might be TRBD1 (6 bases). Trimming removed 5 bases at V and 12 bases at J, with 17 bases between. The length of the CDR3 is 12 residues. CDR1 is SEHNR and CDR2 is FQNEAQ in the germline V gene (reference sequence). As DNA, the CDR3 is TGTGCCAGCAGCCCCGGGCGGCAGGGGTCGTACTTC. It yields the protein CASSPGRQGSYF.

The chain is built from TRBV5-4 and TRBJ1-1; TRBD1 agrees at 9 bases. This CDR3 comprises 14 residues. Germline assignment: CDR1 SGHNT and CDR2 YYREEE (reference sequence). Trimming removed 4 bases from V and 1 base from J; junction bases left unmatched: 2. CDR3: CASSPDRGNTEAFF. For the CDR3, the DNA is TGTGCCAGCAGCCCGGACAGGGGGAACACTGAAGCTTTCTTT. The variable domain in full, with the rest retrieved from reference TRBV5-4 and TRBJ1-1, is ETGVTQSPTHLIKTRGQQVTLRCSSQSGHNTVSWYQQALGQGPQFIFQYYREEENGRGNFPPRFSGLQFPNYSSELNVNALELDDSALYLCASSPDRGNTEAFFGQGTRLTVV.

This clone has a handful of counts. The rearrangement uses TRBV6-6 and TRBJ1-3; no clear D. Germline loops: CDR1 MNHNY, CDR2 SVGAGI (reference sequence). With 2 bases removed from V and 4 bases from J, the gap between germline ends came to 12 bases. The CDR3 extends over 15 amino acids. As DNA, the CDR3 is TGTGCCAGCAGTTACGCGGAGGGAGGAGGAAACACCATATATTTT. Its protein is CASSYAEGGGNTIYF.

The rearrangement joins TRBV6-5 to TRBJ1-2; D perhaps matches TRBD1 (6 bases). The CDR3 totals 15 residues. Germline V CDR1 and CDR2: MNHEY, SVGAGI. The V and J ends lost 2 bases and 3 bases respectively, with 13 bases between them. The CDR3 DNA reads as TGTGCCAGCAGTTACCGAGGGGGGGATGACTATGGCTACACCTTC. Encoded protein: CASSYRGGDDYGYTF.

J is TRBJ2-5 and V is TRBV19; D remains unclear. Trimming took 6 bases from V and 2 from J, leaving 10 bases between them. In germline, CDR1 is LNHDA, CDR2 SQIVND (reference sequence). The CDR3 consists of 13 residues. In nucleotides, the CDR3 is TGTGCCAGTAGCCGCCGCGTTCAAGAGACCCAGTACTTC. This encodes CASSRRVQETQYF.

V gene TRBV6-5 combines with J gene TRBJ1-6; D unresolved. CDR1 and CDR2 from the germline V gene are MNHEY and SVGAGI. V lost 9 bases and J 7 bases, leaving 16 bases between the germline ends. This CDR3 region has 14 residues. The CDR3 DNA is TGTGCCAGTAACCGTTTAATCGGCAATTCACCCCTCCACTTT. This encodes CASNRLIGNSPLHF.

In nucleotides, the CDR3 is TGTGCCAGCCTGAAGGACAGGACTGGGTACAATGAGCAGTTCTTC. This encodes CASLKDRTGYNEQFF. The chain employs TRBV7-8 and TRBJ2-1; 7 bases align to TRBD1. CDR3 size: 15 residues. V shed 8 bases and J 4 bases; nucleotides not matched to a gene: 11. Per germline, CDR1 SGHVS and CDR2 FQNEAQ.

The CDR3 is CASSPHTTNSPLHF. CDR3 nucleotide sequence: TGTGCCAGCAGTCCTCATACTACTAATTCACCCCTCCACTTT. This chain links TRBV28 with TRBJ1-6; no clear D. The germline V gene encodes CDR1 MDHEN and CDR2 SYDVKM. This CDR3 has 14 amino acids. Trimming removed 5 bases at V and 6 bases at J, with 11 bases between.

This chain uses TRBV5-1 with TRBJ2-2; D might be TRBD2 (6 bases). The CDR3 is 15 amino acids. The V gene's germline CDR1 is SGHRS and CDR2 YFSETQ. V lost 1 base to trimming and J lost 0 bases, with 7 bases between them. Here the CDR3 reads CASSLPGANTGELFF. CDR3 sequence (DNA): TGCGCCAGCAGCTTGCCGGGAGCGAACACCGGGGAGCTGTTTTTT.

J is TRBJ2-4 and V is TRBV7-9, with D perhaps TRBD2 (6 bases). CDR1 and CDR2 (germline): SEHNR, FQNEAQ (reference sequence). This CDR3 spans 16 amino acids. V was pared by 6 bases and J by 1 base, with 16 bases between. The DNA for the CDR3 is TGTGCCAGCAGATCGTCCGGGGGAATCGCCAAAAACATTCAGTACTTC. Its protein product is CASRSSGGIAKNIQYF.

The J gene is TRBJ1-2, the V gene TRBV28; D gene ambiguous. Deletions cut 4 bases from V and 3 bases from J, with 6 bases between. Germline V lookup: CDR1 MDHEN, CDR2 SYDVKM. The CDR3 runs to 12 residues. CDR3 sequence (DNA): TGTGCCAGCAGTTCCCAAGACTATGGCTACACCTTC. Protein product: CASSSQDYGYTF.

This clone was found once. The V gene is TRBV5-1, the J gene TRBJ1-1, with a tentative D call TRBD1 (6 bases). The CDR3 has 15 amino acids. CDR1 SGHRS and CDR2 YFSETQ come from the germline V gene. V shed 4 bases and J shed 2 bases, with 15 bases lying between them. CDR3 in amino acids: CASSKLGGTNTEAFF. The CDR3 DNA follows: TGCGCCAGCAGCAAGCTCGGGGGCACCAACACTGAAGCTTTCTTT. The variable domain in full, with the rest retrieved from reference TRBV5-1 and TRBJ1-1, is KAGVTQTPRYLIKTRGQQVTLSCSPISGHRSVSWYQQTPGQGLQFLFEYFSETQRNKGNFPGRFSGRQFSNSRSEMNVSTLELGDSALYLCASSKLGGTNTEAFFGQGTRLTVV.

J is TRBJ1-1 and V is TRBV6-5; D uncertain. Deletions cut 2 bases from V and 9 bases from J, with 13 bases between. CDR3 size: 13 residues. CDR1 and CDR2 from the germline V gene are MNHEY and SVGAGI. CDR3 DNA: TGTGCCAGCAGTTACCGCCCGGCAGACAAAGCTTTCTTT. It is translated as CASSYRPADKAFF.

V usage is TRBV7-6 and J usage is TRBJ1-6; no reliable D call. Trimming left V 5 bases short and J 7 bases short, with 15 bases between. The CDR3 is made up of 15 amino acids. The germline gives CDR1 SGHVS, CDR2 FNYEAQ. The CDR3 reads CASSPGALLNSPLHF. The CDR3 DNA follows: TGTGCCAGCAGCCCAGGTGCCCTCCTCAATTCACCCCTCCACTTT.

This chain connects TRBV6-6 to TRBJ2-7; D is perhaps TRBD1 (5 bases). The CDR3 length is 14 residues. Trimming removed 5 bases at V and 2 bases at J, with 13 bases between. Germline V gene sequence: CDR1 MNHNY, CDR2 SVGAGI (reference sequence). The CDR3 DNA follows: TGTGCCAGCAGTGATGCGCAGGGCCCCTACGAGCAGTACTTC. Residues: CASSDAQGPYEQYF.

This clone showed up just a few times. The chain links TRBV19 to TRBJ2-7; no clear D. The ends were cut back, 3 bases at V and 3 bases at J, with 6 bases in the middle. Germline CDR1 is LNHDA and CDR2 is SQIVND (reference sequence). CDR3 size: 12 residues. The CDR3 sequence is CASSMVGYEQYF. CDR3 nucleotides: TGTGCCAGTAGTATGGTAGGCTACGAGCAGTACTTC. Full variable domain (outside the CDR3, taken from reference TRBV19 and TRBJ2-7): DGGITQSPKYLFRKEGQNVTLSCEQNLNHDAMYWYRQDPGQGLRLIYYSQIVNDFQKGDIAEGYSVSREKKESFPLTVTSAQKNPTAFYLCASSMVGYEQYFGPGTRLTVT.